This T cell receptor (beta chain) was found in a study of cytomegalovirus exposure and HLA in healthy donors. The study's findings and limits: Most TCR beta V segments were productive about 90% or about 30% of the time in an earlier analysis. Cytomegalovirus status was reportedly diagnosed by the classifier with high specificity and sensitivity.

V was clipped by 2 bases and J by 3 bases, with 7 bases between them. The CDR3 covers 13 residues. CDR1 and CDR2 (germline): GTSNPN, SVGIG (reference sequence). On this clone itself: The antigen remains undetermined.

The PCR was carried out with 60 Vbeta primers and 13 Jbeta primers. Method: immunoSEQ multiplex PCR; TCRdb's copy keeps in-frame clones and lacks some. The sample consists of 150,000 to 200,000 clones, 77% of them appearing once. This clonotype was obtained from a woman aged 40 to 50 in good health and CMV-seropositive. The sample was PBMCs. The chain employs TRBV30 and TRBJ2-2, with D tentatively TRBD2 (5 bases). CDR3 in DNA: TGTGCCTGGAGTTCGGGATACACCGGGGAGCTGTTTTTT. It is translated as CAWSSGYTGELFF. The variable domain in full, completed from reference TRBV30 and TRBJ2-2, reads SQTIHQWPATLVQPVGSPLSLECTVEGTSNPNLYWYRQAAGRGLQLLFYSVGIGQISSEVPQNLSASRPQDRQFILSSKKLLLSDSGFYLCAWSSGYTGELFFGEGSRLTVL.